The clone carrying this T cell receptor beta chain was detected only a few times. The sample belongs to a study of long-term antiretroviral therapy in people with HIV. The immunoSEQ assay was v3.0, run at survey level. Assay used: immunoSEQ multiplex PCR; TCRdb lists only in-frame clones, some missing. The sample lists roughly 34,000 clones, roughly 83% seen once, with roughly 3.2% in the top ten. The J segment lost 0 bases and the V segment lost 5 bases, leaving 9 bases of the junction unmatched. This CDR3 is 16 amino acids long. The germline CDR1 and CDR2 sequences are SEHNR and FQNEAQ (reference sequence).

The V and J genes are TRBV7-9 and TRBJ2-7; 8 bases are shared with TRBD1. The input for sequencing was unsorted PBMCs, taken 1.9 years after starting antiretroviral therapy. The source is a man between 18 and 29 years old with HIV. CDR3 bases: TGTGCCAGCAGCCCCCAGACAGGGGTCTCCTCCTACGAGCAGTACGTC. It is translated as CASSPQTGVSSYEQYV.